This T cell receptor beta chain came from a study of CD8+ T cells in alopecia areata. Background on the study: Among treated patients, oral tofacitinib was administered at 5 to 10 mg twice daily.

This CDR3 has 16 amino acids. The V segment lost 4 bases and the J segment 0 bases; nucleotides outside the gene matches: 7. CDR1 and CDR2 from the germline V gene are SEHNR and FQNEAQ (reference sequence). Treatment indicated: oral pan-JAK inhibitor, 5-10 mg twice daily. With respect to this clone: Its antigen is unidentified.

Study findings and constraints: Clonality was higher in lesional than normal scalp, especially in alopecia totalis/universalis. Expanded CD8+ clones among the top 100, and scalp clonality, were significantly decreased by tofacitinib.

cDNA prepared by RNA extraction and subsequent reverse transcription served as the template for sequencing. Profiling relied on immunoSEQ multiplex PCR, and the TCRdb table lists in-frame clones only, not all of them. Of about 190,000 clones detected, around 50% appear once; the ten largest clones hold around an eighth. This chain links TRBV7-9 with TRBJ2-3; TRBD1 aligns across 7 bases. The sequence was collected from a human donor with alopecia areata. The specimen was CD8+ T cells sorted from blood, collected at week 24, from a patient treated with tofacitinib. The CDR3 sequence: CASSSPRGSSTDTQYF. For the CDR3, the DNA is TGTGCCAGCAGCTCACCCAGGGGGTCTAGCACAGATACGCAGTATTTT. Variable domain in full (rest from reference TRBV7-9 and TRBJ2-3): DTGVSQNPRHKITKRGQNVTFRCDPISEHNRLYWYRQTLGQGPEFLTYFQNEAQLEKSRLLSDRFSAERPKGSFSTLEIQRTEQGDSAMYLCASSSPRGSSTDTQYFGPGTRLTVL.